This record concerns one T cell receptor (beta chain) sequence. Its matching antigen is unknown. The entry originates in a study of cytomegalovirus exposure and HLA in healthy donors. Study-level results: HLA restriction was apparent for most CMV-associated TCR beta chains in a later analysis. Highest at DRB1 and lowest at HLA-C, TCR association rates differed among HLA loci in a later analysis. Later analysis indicated greater clonal expansion among HLA-associated TCR beta chains than among equally common other chains.

Germline V gene data show CDR1 as SGHKS and CDR2 as YYEKEE (reference sequence). V lost 4 bases and J 3 bases, leaving 11 bases between the germline ends. The CDR3 spans 14 residues. When sampled, the donors appeared nominally healthy, though they likely had unrecorded immune exposures. PCR involved 60 Vbeta and 13 Jbeta primers. Produced via immunoSEQ multiplex PCR; TCRdb's table is partial and in-frame only. The repertoire consists of around 64,000 clones, with just under 75% occurring once and the leading ten covering approximately 6.3%. The rearrangement uses TRBV5-5 and TRBJ1-5; D not certain. The clonotype comes from a man under 40 in good health and CMV-seropositive. Sequences were obtained from PBMCs. CDR3 region: CASSHGQNNQPQHF. The CDR3 bases are TGTGCCAGCAGCCATGGTCAGAACAATCAGCCCCAGCATTTT.